This TCR beta chain was profiled in a study of T cell responses to AZD1222 COVID-19 vaccine. General study points: Donors were largely white British and mainly female; clonal diversity was possibly underestimated. There were vaccine-associated CD4 TCRs across spike, dominant at 160-218 and 743-854. Sampled repertoires all dated from after the peak T cell response.

Timing groups of about 4 and about 12 weeks for second doses were pooled. Germline V gene data show CDR1 as GTSNPN and CDR2 as SVGIG (reference sequence). With 6 bases removed from V and 4 bases from J, the gap between germline ends came to 9 bases. The CDR3 has 11 amino acids. In regard to this clone: Its antigen is not identified.

Libraries were prepared by immunoSEQ multiplex PCR; TCRdb keeps only in-frame clonotypes and omits some of them. Of fewer than 90,000 clones listed, around 84% were seen once; the top ten hold 5.6%. V usage is TRBV30 and J usage is TRBJ1-1; D is uncertain. The sample here was peripheral blood, taken 28 days after the second AZD1222 dose. The clonotype comes from an adult who received the AZD1222 COVID-19 vaccine. The CDR3 DNA follows: TGTGCCTGCAGTCGTGTCACTGAAGCTTTCTTT. As protein: CACSRVTEAFF.